Following are 10 T cell receptor beta chains from one sample sequenced in a study of blood T cells in healthy people across ages. Together with a sample-barcoded 5' primer, a J-beta primer mix was included in a second PCR lasting about 7 to 11 cycles. Via MiXCR, TCRdb re-called the 5' RACE reads, giving one row per CDR3 protein. The table has over 1,500,000 distinct CDR3 sequences, about two fifths seen once. Sequencing input: blood. The receptors were sampled from a human donor in good health.

The V gene is TRBV20-1, the J gene TRBJ1-5; TRBD1 aligns across 7 bases. This CDR3 has 16 amino acids. The germline V gene has CDR1 DFQATT and CDR2 SNEGSKA (reference sequence). Germline trimming cut 0 bases from V and 7 bases from J; bases unmatched to any gene: 12. CDR3 residues: CSARDQGERGMQPQHF. The CDR3 bases are TGCAGTGCTAGAGATCAGGGGGAGAGGGGCATGCAGCCCCAGCATTTT.

This clonotype was observed a few times. The chain has TRBV7-2 and TRBJ1-2; the match to TRBD1 covers 7 bases. With V trimmed by 5 bases and J by 5 bases, 8 bases remained unmatched. Per germline, CDR1 SGHTA and CDR2 FQGNSA. This CDR3 comprises 14 residues. In DNA form, the CDR3 reads TGTGCCAGCAGCCAACAGGGGCCGGGTTATGGCTACACCTTC. Protein sequence: CASSQQGPGYGYTF.

The gene calls are TRBV18 and TRBJ2-3, with a possible D match to TRBD1 (7 bases). This CDR3 spans 15 amino acids. Trimming left V 6 bases short and J 3 bases short, with 16 bases between. CDR1 and CDR2 from the germline V gene are KGHSH and LQKENI. CDR3 loop: CASSAGPGGTDTQYF. DNA of the CDR3: TGTGCCAGCTCCGCCGGTCCAGGGGGGACAGATACGCAGTATTTT.

The chain links TRBV24-1 to TRBJ2-5, with 11 bases that match TRBD1. Unmatched junction bases numbered 8, after V lost 0 bases and J lost 3 bases. This CDR3 region has 18 residues. From germline, CDR1 is KGHDR and CDR2 SFDVKD. The CDR3 reads CATSDLGRDRGWEETQYF. The CDR3 coding sequence is TGTGCCACCAGTGATTTGGGACGGGACAGGGGGTGGGAAGAGACCCAGTACTTC.

V usage is TRBV20-1 and J usage is TRBJ1-5; TRBD1 aligns across 7 bases. CDR1 and CDR2 (germline): DFQATT, SNEGSKA (reference sequence). V was clipped by 1 base and J by 2 bases; unmatched bases: 5. The CDR3 is 15 residues long. The CDR3 sequence: CSARGPGGGNQPQHF. The DNA for the CDR3 is TGCAGTGCTAGAGGTCCAGGGGGAGGCAATCAGCCCCAGCATTTT.

This clonotype was found once. The chain has TRBV6-5 and TRBJ1-1; 9 nucleotides line up with TRBD1. Germline-derived CDR1 and CDR2 are MNHEY and SVGAGI. The length of the CDR3 is 14 residues. V gave up 6 bases and J gave up 3 bases; unmatched junction bases: 5. The CDR3 loop is CASSSGTGYTEAFF. CDR3 DNA: TGTGCCAGCAGCAGTGGGACAGGGTACACTGAAGCTTTCTTT.

This clonotype was seen only a few times. An end of the junction does not agree with germline; a read error may underlie this. This rearrangement joins TRBV20-1 to TRBJ2-1; D may be TRBD2 (6 bases). CDR1 DFQATT and CDR2 SNEGSKA come from the germline V gene (reference sequence). This CDR3 is built from 15 residues. CDR3 DNA sequence: TGCAGTGCCCCTCCCGTGGGACTGATATACAGTGAGCAGTTCTTC. Translated, it gives CSAPPVGLIYSEQFF.

The gene calls are TRBV6-6 and TRBJ2-1; either TRBD1 or TRBD2 may supply D (6 bases each). From germline, CDR1 is MNHNY and CDR2 SVGAGI (reference sequence). V dropped 6 bases and J dropped 10 bases, with 13 bases sitting between them. This CDR3 contains 12 residues. CDR3 protein: CASRQDGGEQFF. The DNA of the CDR3 is TGTGCCAGCAGGCAAGACGGGGGCGAGCAGTTCTTC.

The rearrangement joins TRBV4-3 to TRBJ2-7, with 7 bases identical to TRBD1. The CDR3 runs 15 residues. The trim removed 2 bases at V and 2 bases at J, leaving 6 bases unmatched. Germline CDR1 reads LGHNA; CDR2 reads YSLEER. CDR3 DNA sequence: TGCGCCAGCAGCCAATCCCGGGACAGAGCCTACGAGCAGTACTTC. This translates into CASSQSRDRAYEQYF.

This clonotype has just a few counts. This chain links TRBV20-1 with TRBJ2-1; no clear D gene. V lost 3 bases and J 3 bases, leaving 9 bases between the germline ends. From germline, CDR1 is DFQATT and CDR2 SNEGSKA (reference sequence). The CDR3 covers 13 residues. This chain's CDR3 is CSASPDGYNEQFF. Written as DNA, the CDR3 is TGCAGTGCTAGTCCCGACGGCTACAATGAGCAGTTCTTC.